These 25 T cell receptor beta chains originate from one sample sequenced in a study of T cell responses to AZD1222 COVID-19 vaccine. Here immunoSEQ multiplex PCR was the method, and the copy in TCRdb shows in-frame clones only, minus some. In total, the table holds about 140,000 clones. Sequencing was performed on peripheral blood. The receptors come from an adult in good health.

CDR3 DNA sequence: TGTGCCAGCAGCTTACTTGGACAGGCCCTTGACGAGCAGTACTTC. It specifies CASSLLGQALDEQYF. The rearrangement uses TRBV7-2 and TRBJ2-7, with 7 bases fitting TRBD1. CDR1 is SGHTA, CDR2 FQGNSA, per germline. This CDR3 contains 15 residues. The V gene end was trimmed by 2 bases and the J gene end by 5 bases; junction bases not matched to a gene: 9.

The rearrangement joins TRBV11-3 to TRBJ1-2, with 12 bases lining up with TRBD1. CDR1 is SGHNT, CDR2 YENEEA, per germline. J gave up 4 bases and V 5 bases, and 8 bases lay outside the gene matches. The CDR3 consists of 16 residues. For the CDR3, the DNA is TGTGCCAGCAGCCCCGGGACAGGGGGCAATTTCTATGGCTACACCTTC. Translation: CASSPGTGGNFYGYTF.

The chain uses TRBV24-1 and TRBJ2-7, with a tentative D call TRBD1 (6 bases). Trimming removed 7 bases from V and 0 bases from J, with 15 bases in between. The length of the CDR3 is 15 residues. The germline V gene encodes CDR1 KGHDR and CDR2 SFDVKD. The CDR3: CATRADSSSSYEQYF. As DNA, the CDR3 is TGTGCCACCAGGGCGGACAGCTCATCCTCCTACGAGCAGTACTTC.

The chain uses TRBV11-3 and TRBJ2-3; no clear D. The germline V and J ends were trimmed by 4 bases and 2 bases, with 4 bases remaining between them. The germline gives CDR1 SGHNT, CDR2 YENEEA. The CDR3 contains 12 residues. CDR3 region: CASSYHTDTQYF. Here the CDR3 DNA reads TGTGCCAGCAGCTACCACACAGATACGCAGTATTTT.

V gene TRBV7-8 combines with J gene TRBJ1-1; D unresolved. Germline values: CDR1 SGHVS, CDR2 FQNEAQ. V was clipped by 4 bases and J by 4 bases, with 16 bases between them. The CDR3 runs to 15 residues. CDR3 residues: CASSSRAPWGTEAFF. The CDR3 DNA reads TGTGCCAGCAGCTCTAGGGCTCCCTGGGGCACTGAAGCTTTCTTT.

The chain is built from TRBV2 and TRBJ1-3, with unresolved D. The CDR3 is 17 residues long. The V end lost 0 bases, the J end lost 4 bases, and 16 bases lay between the germline ends. The germline V gene has CDR1 SNHLY and CDR2 FYNNEI. The CDR3 DNA follows: TGTGCCAGCAGTGAAGCGCTTCTCCCGGGTCGCGGAAACACCATATATTTT. This gives the protein CASSEALLPGRGNTIYF. Filled out from reference TRBV2 and TRBJ1-3, the complete variable domain reads EPEVTQTPSHQVTQMGQEVILRCVPISNHLYFYWYRQILGQKVEFLVSFYNNEISEKSEIFDDQFSVERPDGSNFTLKIRSTKLEDSAMYFCASSEALLPGRGNTIYFGEGSWLTVV.

The chain uses TRBV11-2 and TRBJ2-7, with 9 bases that match TRBD1. Germline lookup yields CDR1 SGHAT and CDR2 FQNNGV. V lost 5 bases and J lost 1; bases outside the gene matches: 6. The CDR3 has 15 amino acids. The CDR3 sequence: CASSLTTGGSYEQYF. The CDR3 DNA reads TGTGCCAGCAGCCTGACGACAGGGGGGTCCTACGAGCAGTACTTC.

The rearrangement links TRBV9 to TRBJ2-2, with D uncertain. CDR1 and CDR2 (germline): SGDLS, YYNGEE. The CDR3 has 18 residues. The V and J ends lost 4 bases and 5 bases respectively, with 24 bases between them. The CDR3 sequence is CASSPDLHGRLVTGELFF. In DNA, the CDR3 is TGTGCCAGCAGCCCGGACCTACACGGACGTTTGGTGACCGGGGAGCTGTTTTTT.

The chain couples TRBV5-1 to TRBJ1-2; the D gene is possibly TRBD1 (5 bases). Looked up from germline, CDR1 is SGHRS and CDR2 is YFSETQ. Trimming stripped 0 bases from V and 2 bases from J, with 5 bases between. The CDR3 spans 13 residues. CDR3: CASSLGTNYGYTF. In DNA, the CDR3 is TGCGCCAGCAGCTTGGGGACAAACTATGGCTACACCTTC. The entire variable domain, with the rest obtained from reference TRBV5-1 and TRBJ1-2, is as follows: KAGVTQTPRYLIKTRGQQVTLSCSPISGHRSVSWYQQTPGQGLQFLFEYFSETQRNKGNFPGRFSGRQFSNSRSEMNVSTLELGDSALYLCASSLGTNYGYTFGSGTRLTVV.

V is TRBV3-1 (or the pseudogene TRBV3-2) and J is TRBJ2-2, with D maybe TRBD2 (5 bases). The V end lost 2 bases, the J end lost 4 bases, and 17 bases lay between the germline ends. Germline-derived CDR1 and CDR2 are LGHDT and YNNKEL (reference sequence). The CDR3 is made up of 17 amino acids. CDR3: CASSQNWQERSTGELFF. The CDR3, as DNA: TGTGCCAGCAGCCAAAATTGGCAGGAGCGGAGCACCGGGGAGCTGTTTTTT.

The rearrangement uses TRBV18 and TRBJ1-2; the match to TRBD1 covers 8 bases. The V and J ends lost 6 bases and 3 bases, in that order; junction bases with no gene match: 3. Germline CDR1 KGHSH, CDR2 LQKENI. CDR3 length: 13 amino acids. The CDR3 spells CASSPGQDYGYTF. CDR3 DNA sequence: TGTGCCAGCTCTCCGGGACAGGACTATGGCTACACCTTC.

J is TRBJ1-2 and V is TRBV11-3; the D gene is possibly TRBD1 (6 bases). V lost 3 bases and J 4 bases, leaving 12 bases between the germline ends. The CDR3 contains 14 residues. The V gene's germline CDR1 is SGHNT and CDR2 YENEEA. This chain's CDR3 is CASSLTGRLYGYTF. CDR3 nucleotides: TGTGCCAGCAGCTTGACAGGTCGACTCTATGGCTACACCTTC. Combining the CDR3 with reference TRBV11-3 and TRBJ1-2 gives the whole variable domain EAGVVQSPRYKIIEKKQPVAFWCNPISGHNTLYWYLQNLGQGPELLIRYENEEAVDDSQLPKDRFSAERLKGVDSTLKIQPAELGDSAVYLCASSLTGRLYGYTFGSGTRLTVV.

V usage is TRBV5-6 and J usage is TRBJ2-6, with a tentative D call TRBD1 (6 bases). From germline, CDR1 is SGHDT and CDR2 YYEEEE. Trimming cost V 2 bases and J 4 bases, with 10 bases left between them. This CDR3 has 15 amino acids. The CDR3: CASSLPGDGANVLTF. CDR3 nucleotides: TGTGCCAGCAGCTTACCAGGGGACGGGGCCAACGTCCTGACTTTC.

The V gene is TRBV5-1, the J gene TRBJ2-3, with 9 bases identical to TRBD2. There are 14 residues in the CDR3. Trimming took 7 bases from V and 0 from J; bases not matched to a gene: 3. The germline gives CDR1 SGHRS, CDR2 YFSETQ. DNA of the CDR3: TGCGCCAGCCTAGCGGGGCTAAGCACAGATACGCAGTATTTT. Amino acid sequence: CASLAGLSTDTQYF.

The rearrangement uses TRBV2 and TRBJ1-1; 8 bases are a match to TRBD1. Germline lookup yields CDR1 SNHLY and CDR2 FYNNEI. The ends lost 11 bases at V and 1 base at J; junction bases unmatched: 6. This CDR3 has 13 amino acids. This chain's CDR3 is CADEDRENTEAFF. The CDR3 coding sequence is TGTGCCGATGAGGACAGGGAGAACACTGAAGCTTTCTTT. Combining the CDR3 with reference TRBV2 and TRBJ1-1 gives the whole variable domain EPEVTQTPSHQVTQMGQEVILRCVPISNHLYFYWYRQILGQKVEFLVSFYNNEISEKSEIFDDQFSVERPDGSNFTLKIRSTKLEDSAMYFCADEDRENTEAFFGQGTRLTVV.

The rearrangement uses TRBV5-1 and TRBJ1-4, with D hard to call. Trimming pared 0 bases from V and 5 bases from J, leaving 5 bases between. The CDR3 is 13 amino acids. CDR1 and CDR2 from the germline V gene are SGHRS and YFSETQ. The CDR3 DNA reads TGCGCCAGCAGCTTGGCCGGGAATGAAAAACTGTTTTTT. Amino acids: CASSLAGNEKLFF.

V usage is TRBV5-6 and J usage is TRBJ1-5, with 9 bases lining up with TRBD1. The germline V gene encodes CDR1 SGHDT and CDR2 YYEEEE. The CDR3 consists of 15 residues. V lost 4 bases and J lost 4; bases outside the gene matches: 6. This CDR3 reads CASSGTGQGNQPQHF. The CDR3 DNA sequence: TGTGCCAGCAGCGGAACGGGACAGGGAAATCAGCCCCAGCATTTT. The whole variable domain, remainder taken from reference TRBV5-6 and TRBJ1-5, is DAGVTQSPTHLIKTRGQQVTLRCSPKSGHDTVSWYQQALGQGPQFIFQYYEEEERQRGNFPDRFSGHQFPNYSSELNVNALLLGDSALYLCASSGTGQGNQPQHFGDGTRLSIL.

J is TRBJ2-3 and V is TRBV12-3 or TRBV12-4; D perhaps matches TRBD2 (7 bases). The CDR3 spans 13 residues. V gave up 6 bases and J gave up 6 bases, with 13 bases separating them. The CDR3 DNA follows: TGTGCCAGCAGCTTTGGGGGGGCTGATACGCAGTATTTT. Its protein product is CASSFGGADTQYF.

The V and J genes are TRBV11-3 and TRBJ1-6; 9 bases match TRBD1. The V segment lost 8 bases and the J segment 11 bases; nucleotides outside the gene matches: 10. The CDR3 consists of 14 residues. Germline CDR1 SGHNT, CDR2 YENEEA. The CDR3 loop reads CASSRGTGYAPLHF. The CDR3 nucleotides are TGTGCCAGCTCTCGCGGGACAGGGTACGCACCCCTCCACTTT.

This chain joins TRBV7-2 and TRBJ1-2; D not resolved. The CDR3 is made up of 16 amino acids. CDR1 SGHTA and CDR2 FQGNSA come from the germline V gene. V lost 2 bases and J 4 bases, leaving 17 bases between the germline ends. In DNA, the CDR3 is TGTGCCAGCAGCTTAAGACCAAGCCTCGCGACCTATGGCTACACCTTC. It codes for CASSLRPSLATYGYTF.

V is TRBV5-4 and J is TRBJ2-7; D not certain. The CDR3 sequence is 13 residues long. The germline V and J ends were trimmed by 0 bases and 3 bases, with 7 bases remaining between them. Germline loops: CDR1 SGHNT, CDR2 YYREEE (reference sequence). The CDR3 loop is CASSLVESYEQYF. In nucleotides, the CDR3 is TGTGCCAGCAGCTTGGTGGAGAGCTACGAGCAGTACTTC. Looking up the rest from reference TRBV5-4 and TRBJ2-7 gives the full variable domain: ETGVTQSPTHLIKTRGQQVTLRCSSQSGHNTVSWYQQALGQGPQFIFQYYREEENGRGNFPPRFSGLQFPNYSSELNVNALELDDSALYLCASSLVESYEQYFGPGTRLTVT.

The rearrangement uses TRBV29-1 and TRBJ2-2; 7 nucleotides line up with TRBD1. V lost 7 bases to trimming and J lost 4 bases; unmatched junction nucleotides: 6. The CDR3 length is 13 residues. CDR1 SQVTM and CDR2 ANQGSEA come from the germline V gene. The CDR3 loop is CSASGQPTGELFF. The CDR3, as DNA: TGCAGCGCATCGGGACAGCCCACCGGGGAGCTGTTTTTT.

The chain uses TRBV5-6 and TRBJ2-5; D unclear. This CDR3 spans 14 amino acids. Per germline, CDR1 SGHDT and CDR2 YYEEEE. V lost 1 base and J 5 bases, leaving 12 bases between the germline ends. The CDR3 region is CASSLQRALETQYF. CDR3 in DNA: TGTGCCAGCAGCTTGCAAAGGGCCCTGGAGACCCAGTACTTC.

The chain couples TRBV2 to TRBJ1-1, with D hard to call. From germline, CDR1 is SNHLY and CDR2 FYNNEI. V lost 6 bases to trimming and J lost 3 bases, with 11 bases between them. The CDR3 runs 13 residues. The CDR3 bases are TGTGCCAGCAGACCCGAAAGAGACACTGAAGCTTTCTTT. The encoded protein is CASRPERDTEAFF.

The chain has TRBV6-5 and TRBJ1-2, with unresolved D. V was pared by 7 bases and J by 6 bases, with 9 bases between. There are 11 residues in the CDR3. The V gene's germline CDR1 is MNHEY and CDR2 SVGAGI. Here the CDR3 reads CASNNGHGYTF. CDR3 nucleotide sequence: TGTGCCAGCAACAATGGGCATGGCTACACCTTC.